Listed here are 5 T cell receptor beta chains from one sample, sequenced in a study of blood T cells in healthy people across ages. PCR was performed a second time for about 6 to 11 cycles using a sample-barcoded 5' primer and a J-beta primer mix. MiXCR, applied by TCRdb to the 5' RACE reads, yields one record per CDR3 protein. The table records 1.5 million to 2 million distinct CDR3 sequences, around 48% of them present only once. Sequenced input: blood. These receptors were taken from a woman in her 40s in good health.

V and J are TRBV29-1 and TRBJ2-1; D ambiguous. Between the trimmed V and J ends, which lost 6 bases and 1 base, there was a span of 10 bases. This CDR3 has 13 residues. The germline V gene encodes CDR1 SQVTM and CDR2 ANQGSEA. DNA for the CDR3: TGCAGCGTGGCCAGTAGGTCCTACAATGAGCAGTTCTTC. Encoded protein: CSVASRSYNEQFF.

This clonotype was counted only a few times. The gene calls are TRBV6-2 or TRBV6-3 and TRBJ2-7; 9 bases line up with TRBD2. V gave up 7 bases and J gave up 2 bases; unmatched junction bases: 3. CDR3 length equals 13 residues. Germline-derived CDR1 and CDR2 are MNHEY and SVGEGT. As DNA, the CDR3 is TGTGCCAGCAAGTCTAGCGGGGCCTACGAGCAGTACTTC. It codes for CASKSSGAYEQYF.

J is TRBJ2-3 and V is TRBV20-1; D might be TRBD1 (5 bases). The CDR3 loop spans 14 amino acids. Germline CDR1 DFQATT, CDR2 SNEGSKA (reference sequence). The V gene lost 3 bases and the J gene lost 2 bases, with 12 bases spanning the gap. In DNA, the CDR3 is TGCAGTGCTAGTCTCGCAGGGATCACAGATACGCAGTATTTT. As protein: CSASLAGITDTQYF.

This rearrangement joins TRBV7-8 to TRBJ2-3; 8 bases map to TRBD1. The CDR3 is made up of 15 amino acids. J lost 3 bases, V lost 6 bases, and 8 bases had no gene match. Germline CDR1 reads SGHVS; CDR2 reads FQNEAQ. CDR3 sequence: CASRTTGGWTDTQYF. CDR3 DNA: TGTGCCAGCAGAACAACAGGGGGTTGGACAGATACGCAGTATTTT.

V and J are TRBV6-1 and TRBJ2-7; 9 nucleotides match TRBD1. Germline V lookup: CDR1 MNHNS, CDR2 SASEGT. V shed 6 bases and J 0 bases; nucleotides not matched to a gene: 12. The CDR3 is 17 amino acids. CDR3 loop: CASSGDRETKSSYEQYF. The CDR3 nucleotides are TGTGCCAGCAGCGGGGACAGGGAAACGAAAAGCTCCTACGAGCAGTACTTC.